A single sample gave rise to the 11 T cell receptor beta chains below, sequenced in a study of neurological immune-mediated disorders. MiXCR, run by TCRdb on the 5' RACE reads, gives a single entry per CDR3 protein. The sample includes tens of thousands of distinct CDR3 sequences, 3.5% to 4% seen only once; the top ten take 1.9%. Sequenced material: CD4+ T cells from blood. These receptors were collected from a woman between 40 and 55 years old with multiple sclerosis.

This clonotype was seen many times. The rearrangement joins TRBV20-1 to TRBJ1-2, with D perhaps matching TRBD1 (5 bases). Trimming cost V 0 bases and J 2 bases, with 13 bases left between them. Germline-derived CDR1 and CDR2 are DFQATT and SNEGSKA (reference sequence). The CDR3 runs to 15 residues. In DNA form, the CDR3 reads TGCAGTGCTAGAGATCGTACGGGGGAGAACTATGGCTACACCTTC. Translation: CSARDRTGENYGYTF.

In its sample, this clonotype was seen many times. The V gene is TRBV20-1, the J gene TRBJ1-2; D remains unclear. The V gene lost 3 bases and the J gene lost 4 bases, with 9 bases spanning the gap. CDR1 and CDR2 from the germline V gene are DFQATT and SNEGSKA (reference sequence). CDR3 size: 12 residues. The CDR3 loop is CSASLSGYGYTF. CDR3 coding DNA: TGCAGTGCTAGCCTCTCAGGCTATGGCTACACCTTC.

This chain connects TRBV5-5 to TRBJ1-2; D unresolved. Trimming took 0 bases from V and 4 from J, leaving 10 bases between them. The CDR3 covers 14 residues. In germline, CDR1 is SGHKS, CDR2 YYEKEE (reference sequence). CDR3 DNA: TGTGCCAGCAGCTTGGTCCCAGGTTCCTATGGCTACACCTTC. Translated, it gives CASSLVPGSYGYTF. The variable domain in full, completed from reference TRBV5-5 and TRBJ1-2, reads DAGVTQSPTHLIKTRGQQVTLRCSPISGHKSVSWYQQVLGQGPQFIFQYYEKEERGRGNFPDRFSARQFPNYSSELNVNALLLGDSALYLCASSLVPGSYGYTFGSGTRLTVV.

This clonotype was found many times. The chain joins TRBV5-1 to TRBJ2-4, with TRBD1 as a possible D gene (6 bases). The CDR3 loop spans 14 amino acids. The V and J ends lost 4 bases and 1 base respectively, with 9 bases between them. Germline CDR1 reads SGHRS; CDR2 reads YFSETQ. CDR3 protein: CASSPQGAKNIQYF. The CDR3 region has the DNA TGCGCCAGCAGCCCGCAGGGGGCCAAAAACATTCAGTACTTC.

This clonotype was observed many times. The J gene is TRBJ2-7, the V gene TRBV24-1; D could derive from TRBD1 or TRBD2 (6 bases each). Germline CDR1 reads KGHDR; CDR2 reads SFDVKD. V lost 9 bases and J 2 bases, leaving 19 bases between the germline ends. The CDR3 loop spans 15 amino acids. The CDR3 DNA sequence: TGTGCCACCCTAGCGACAGGTACGCGAACCTACGAGCAGTACTTC. Its protein product is CATLATGTRTYEQYF.

Many counts were recorded for this clonotype. The J gene is TRBJ2-5, the V gene TRBV5-1, with TRBD1 identical over 7 bases. The CDR3 is 13 amino acids. Germline-derived CDR1 and CDR2 are SGHRS and YFSETQ. V lost 4 bases, J lost 2 bases, and 2 bases stayed unmatched. CDR3 coding DNA: TGCGCCAGCAGCCCGGGACAGCAAGAGACCCAGTACTTC. Amino acid sequence: CASSPGQQETQYF.

This clonotype was recorded many times. V gene TRBV10-2 combines with J gene TRBJ1-6, with no clear D. There are 15 residues in the CDR3. Germline values: CDR1 WSHSY, CDR2 SAAADI. Trimming took off 8 bases at V and 7 bases at J, with 18 bases between the two ends. The CDR3 coding sequence is TGCGCCAGCGTTGGGGAGCTTGGAGGCAATTCACCCCTCCACTTT. Protein: CASVGELGGNSPLHF.

This clonotype has a count of ten or more. The J gene is TRBJ2-3, the V gene TRBV5-1; D not certain. With 4 bases removed from V and 1 base from J, the gap between germline ends came to 7 bases. This CDR3 spans 13 amino acids. Germline V gene data show CDR1 as SGHRS and CDR2 as YFSETQ. CDR3 DNA: TGCGCCAGCAGCGATGTGGGCACAGATACGCAGTATTTT. Residues: CASSDVGTDTQYF. The variable domain in full, completed from reference TRBV5-1 and TRBJ2-3, reads KAGVTQTPRYLIKTRGQQVTLSCSPISGHRSVSWYQQTPGQGLQFLFEYFSETQRNKGNFPGRFSGRQFSNSRSEMNVSTLELGDSALYLCASSDVGTDTQYFGPGTRLTVL.

The V and J genes are TRBV7-6 and TRBJ2-7; D remains ambiguous. The V gene lost 4 bases and the J gene lost 6 bases, with 13 bases spanning the gap. Germline values: CDR1 SGHVS, CDR2 FNYEAQ. CDR3 size: 13 residues. The CDR3 DNA reads as TGTGCCAGCAGCTACCGTTACCTCGGCGAGCAGTACTTC. This sequence encodes CASSYRYLGEQYF.

This clonotype was detected ten times or more. The chain uses TRBV20-1 and TRBJ1-2, with 9 bases identical to TRBD1. Germline V gene data show CDR1 as DFQATT and CDR2 as SNEGSKA (reference sequence). Trimming cost V 3 bases and J 6 bases; bases outside gene matches: 8. CDR3 length: 14 residues. CDR3 protein: CSARRTGERDGYTF. In DNA form, the CDR3 reads TGCAGTGCTAGGAGGACAGGGGAACGCGATGGCTACACCTTC.

This clonotype was seen many times. V and J are TRBV20-1 and TRBJ1-5; TRBD1 matches at 10 bases. The CDR3 runs to 18 residues. After removal of 5 bases from V and 2 bases from J, the junction contained 15 bases not matched to a gene. Germline V CDR1 and CDR2: DFQATT, SNEGSKA (reference sequence). The CDR3 DNA is TGCAGTGCTCCCTGGGCGGGACAGGGGTCGTGGGGCAATCAGCCCCAGCATTTT. This codes for CSAPWAGQGSWGNQPQHF.